This TCR beta chain is from a study of cytomegalovirus exposure and HLA in healthy donors. General study results and limits: Later, an analysis found that common viral pathogens appeared to be linked with several of the most significant clusters. A missense DCLRE1C variant was associated with V- and J-gene trimming of TCR beta chains in a later analysis, and an independent cohort replicated the association. In a later analysis, specific HLA alleles were associated with about 18,000 TCR beta sequences at a 0.05 false discovery rate.

This CDR3 region has 13 residues. V shed 4 bases and J shed 7 bases, with 11 bases lying between them. In germline, CDR1 is SSHAT, CDR2 FNYEAQ (reference sequence). Details on this clone: Its antigen is undetermined.

The PCR was carried out with 60 Vbeta primers and 13 Jbeta primers. Generated by immunoSEQ multiplex PCR, the TCRdb table keeps only in-frame clones and is missing some. The sample's table shows about 160,000 clones. Sequencing was performed on PBMCs. The clonotype originates from a man aged 25-40 years in good health and CMV-seronegative. The genes are TRBV7-7 and TRBJ2-1; D ambiguous. The CDR3 DNA follows: TGTGCCAGCAGCTCCGAGGTCCTAAATGAGCAGTTCTTC. This gives the protein CASSSEVLNEQFF.